Listed below are T cell receptor beta chains from one sample, sequenced in a study of T cells in Graves' hyperthyroidism and ophthalmopathy. One entry per CDR3 protein, called by TCRdb with MiXCR from the multiplex PCR reads. The sample comprises almost 600,000 distinct CDR3 sequences, approximately 44% of which are singletons, and about 7.8% rests with the top ten. The specimen sequenced was peripheral blood or thyroid tissue (not recorded which). Source of these receptors: a woman aged 18-29 years with Graves' hyperthyroidism. CDR3s include the opening cysteine and the closing phenylalanine or tryptophan. Fields, in order: CDR3 DNA, CDR3 protein, clone size, J gene, D gene, V gene. D genes are given only for firm matches. Clone size, where shown, is once, few, many, or a class for clones that have expanded.

TGTGCCAGCAGCCAGCTTAGCCAGGCAGGGGAAGCTTTCTTT CASSQLSQAGEAFF many TRBJ1-1 . TRBV7-2
TGCAGCGTACACACAGGGGGCGTCATCTCGTACGAGCAGTACTTC CSVHTGGVISYEQYF . TRBJ2-7 TRBD1 TRBV29-1
TGTGCCAGCAGCGCCTACAGGGGGGCGAGGGAAAAACTGTTTTTT CASSAYRGAREKLFF many TRBJ1-4 TRBD1 TRBV9
TGTGCCATCAGGCGGGAGGCGGGAGAGGAGCAGTACTTC CAIRREAGEEQYF . TRBJ2-7 TRBD2 TRBV10-3
TGTGCCAGCAGTGACTTGGCTAGCTCTGGGGCCAACGTCCTGACTTTC CASSDLASSGANVLTF . TRBJ2-6 . TRBV6-1
TGTGCCGGCAGCTACATGACCCGGGCAACGGACGAGCAGTACTTC CAGSYMTRATDEQYF many TRBJ2-7 . TRBV11-2
TGTGCCAGCAGTTTTGAGGAGGGCAGGAATCAGCCCCAGCATTTT CASSFEEGRNQPQHF . TRBJ1-5 . TRBV2
TGTGCCAGTAGTCGGACGGGAGACACCGGGGAGCTGTTTTTT CASSRTGDTGELFF many TRBJ2-2 . TRBV19
TGTGCCAGCTCACCACCGGTGAACACCGGGGAGCTGTTTTTT CASSPPVNTGELFF . TRBJ2-2 . TRBV18
TGCAGTGCTAGAGATCCGAGCGGGAGCGCAGATACGCAGTATTTT CSARDPSGSADTQYF once TRBJ2-3 TRBD2 TRBV20-1
TGTGCCAGCAGCCCAAACGGGCAGCCAAGGGGAGAGACCCAGTACTTC CASSPNGQPRGETQYF . TRBJ2-5 . TRBV13
TGCAGTGCTAGAGCGGCAGACTATGGCTACACCTTC CSARAADYGYTF . TRBJ1-2 . TRBV20-1
TGTGCCATCAGTGTTCCGGGACAGGCCGTCAACACTGAAGCTTTCTTT CAISVPGQAVNTEAFF . TRBJ1-1 TRBD1 TRBV10-3
TGTGCCAGGGCCCGGACAGGGGGGAACACTGAAGCTTTCTTT CARARTGGNTEAFF few TRBJ1-1 TRBD1 TRBV27
TGTGCCGCTTACAGGGAGGAAAATGGCTACACCTTC CAAYREENGYTF many TRBJ1-2 . TRBV19
TGCAGCGTTGAAAGTGGTACGGATGAAAAACTGTTTTTT CSVESGTDEKLFF . TRBJ1-4 . TRBV29-1
TGTGCCAGCAGCTTAGTATCCGCCTGGGGCACTGAAGCTTTCTTT CASSLVSAWGTEAFF few TRBJ1-1 . TRBV7-2
TGTGCCAGCAGTGTGCCTAGCGGGAGAGCCGAGCAGTACTTC CASSVPSGRAEQYF many TRBJ2-7 TRBD2 TRBV2
TGTGCCAGCAGCACCGCAGGCGCCTACGAGCAGTACTTC CASSTAGAYEQYF many TRBJ2-7 . TRBV12-3/TRBV12-4
TGTGCCAGCAGCCCTGAGGGGCTAGCGGGACTCTACGAGCAGTACTTC CASSPEGLAGLYEQYF . TRBJ2-7 TRBD2 TRBV7-2
TGTGCCAGCAGCTTAGTGGGACTAGGACGGCAAGAGACCCAGTACTTC CASSLVGLGRQETQYF . TRBJ2-5 TRBD2 TRBV7-2
TGCGCCAGCAGCTTGGGACTAGCGGGAGGAGATAAGGGTGAGCAGTTCTTC CASSLGLAGGDKGEQFF few TRBJ2-1 TRBD2 TRBV5-1
TGTGCCAGCAGCAAACCCGAAGACTCTTCCTACGAGCAGTACTTC CASSKPEDSSYEQYF many TRBJ2-7 . TRBV5-4
TGTGCCAGCAGCTTCTGGCGGGAGGGGTACAATGAGCAGTTCTTC CASSFWREGYNEQFF . TRBJ2-1 TRBD2 TRBV7-9
TGTGCCATCGGAAAGGGGACGGCGGGCCCTTCACCCCTCCACTTT CAIGKGTAGPSPLHF . TRBJ1-6 . TRBV10-3
TGTGCCAGCAGTGGCCCGGCGGATGAGCAGTTCTTC CASSGPADEQFF . TRBJ2-1 . TRBV12-3/TRBV12-4
TGTGCCAGCAGCTCCTCGGCTAATTCACCCCTCCACTTT CASSSSANSPLHF many TRBJ1-6 . TRBV7-6
TGCAGCGGGGGTGGGGGGCTAGCGGGCCTCCAAGAGACCCAGTACTTC CSGGGGLAGLQETQYF . TRBJ2-5 TRBD2 TRBV29-1
TGTGCCAGCAGTCCGTCGACAGGGAAGACAGATACGCAGTATTTT CASSPSTGKTDTQYF . TRBJ2-3 TRBD1 TRBV13
TGTGCCAGCAGTGAACTAGCGGGAGAGACCCAGTACTTC CASSELAGETQYF few TRBJ2-5 TRBD2 TRBV2
TGTGCCAGCAGTCTCCAATCGACAGTGCGTGGCTACACCTTC CASSLQSTVRGYTF many TRBJ1-2 . TRBV12-3/TRBV12-4
TGTGCCAGCAGCTTAGGGACAGTGACCGAAGAGACCCAGTACTTC CASSLGTVTEETQYF once TRBJ2-5 . TRBV7-4
TGTGCCAGTAGTATCAGAAAACAGTATAGCAATCAGCCCCAGCATTTT CASSIRKQYSNQPQHF few TRBJ1-5 . TRBV19
TGTGAAAAGTACGCGAACACCGGGGAGCTGTTTTTT CEKYANTGELFF many TRBJ2-2 . TRBV19
TGTGCCAGCAGGCTAGCGTTGGAGTACGAGCAGTACTTC CASRLALEYEQYF . TRBJ2-7 . TRBV6-5
TGTGCCAGCAGCGTGGGGGACAGGGAGAGTGAAAAACTGTTTTTT CASSVGDRESEKLFF many TRBJ1-4 TRBD1 TRBV9
TGTGCCACCCACCCGGGACTAGCGAACACAGATACGCAGTATTTT CATHPGLANTDTQYF many TRBJ2-3 TRBD2 TRBV24-1
TGTGCCAGCAGCACCACCGGGACAGGGGGGGAGACCCAGTACTTC CASSTTGTGGETQYF once TRBJ2-5 TRBD1 TRBV7-3
TGCGCCAGCAGCCGGGACGGAGAATGGGACGAGCAGTACTTC CASSRDGEWDEQYF many TRBJ2-7 . TRBV5-1
TGTGCCAGCACCAAATCCCGAGTTAGAGATTCACCCCTCCACTTT CASTKSRVRDSPLHF many TRBJ1-6 . TRBV6-6
TGTGCCAGCAGCCTACAGGTTTCCGGTTTAGACGAGCAGTACTTC CASSLQVSGLDEQYF . TRBJ2-7 . TRBV6-1